This T cell receptor beta chain was captured in a study of cytomegalovirus exposure and HLA in healthy donors. For this clone: What it recognizes is unknown.

The CDR3 extends over 15 amino acids. From germline, CDR1 is SNHLY and CDR2 FYNNEI. V was shortened by 7 bases and J by 0 bases, with 12 bases between the two germline ends. Study-wide results and caveats: Productive status was seen about 90% or about 30% of the time for most TCR beta V segments in an earlier analysis. A link between a missense DCLRE1C variant and TCR beta V- and J-gene trimming emerged from a later analysis.

A multiplex PCR was run with 60 Vbeta primers and 13 Jbeta primers. The data were produced by immunoSEQ multiplex PCR, yet TCRdb's version contains in-frame clones alone and is incomplete. The sample lists around 110,000 clones; around two thirds were seen once. The chain carries TRBV2 and TRBJ2-2; D is possibly TRBD1 (6 bases). Sequenced material: PBMCs. This TCR was recovered from a woman aged 40 to 50 in good health and CMV-seropositive. The CDR3 reads CASKRQGSNTGELFF. The CDR3 DNA follows: TGTGCCAGCAAGCGCCAGGGGTCGAACACCGGGGAGCTGTTTTTT.